This TCR beta chain was documented in a study of blood T cell repertoires in COVID-19. V gave up 3 bases and J gave up 4 bases; unmatched junction bases: 0. This CDR3 is built from 13 residues. CDR1 WSHSY and CDR2 SAAADI come from the germline V gene. Clones were sequenced by immunoSEQ multiplex PCR, and TCRdb holds only the in-frame ones, with some missing. The table records about 140,000 clones, around 80% of them present only once. V is TRBV10-2 and J is TRBJ1-5; TRBD1 matches at 7 bases. The specimen was peripheral blood. This clonotype was obtained from a man between 60 and 75 years old with acute or convalescent COVID-19. Here the CDR3 reads CASSEQGNQPQHF. As DNA, the CDR3 is TGCGCCAGCAGTGAACAGGGGAATCAGCCCCAGCATTTT.